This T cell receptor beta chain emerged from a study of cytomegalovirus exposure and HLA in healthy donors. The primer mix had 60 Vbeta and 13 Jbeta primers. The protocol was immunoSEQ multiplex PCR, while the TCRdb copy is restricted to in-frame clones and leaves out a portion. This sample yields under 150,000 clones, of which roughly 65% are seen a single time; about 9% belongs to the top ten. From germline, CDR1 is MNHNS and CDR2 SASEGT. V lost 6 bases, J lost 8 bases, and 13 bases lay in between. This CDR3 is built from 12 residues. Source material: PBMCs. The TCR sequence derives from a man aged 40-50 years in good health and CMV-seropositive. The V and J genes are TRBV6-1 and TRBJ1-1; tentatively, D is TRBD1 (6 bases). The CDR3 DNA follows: TGTGCCAGCAGAATGGACAGAGGCGAAGCTTTCTTT. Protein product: CASRMDRGEAFF.